These T cell receptor beta chains were read from a single sample in a study of regulatory T cells in long-lasting Graves disease. TCRdb called the multiplex PCR reads again in MiXCR, with one record for every CDR3 protein. The sample yields a few hundred thousand distinct CDR3 sequences, 15% to 20% seen once. These sequences were also reported in another study, on T cells in Graves' hyperthyroidism and ophthalmopathy.

The sample here was peripheral blood mononuclear cells (PBMCs), taken at new diagnosis, from a patient treated with antithyroid drugs. Receptor source: a woman under 30 with Graves disease. Both conserved end residues are part of each CDR3. The D gene is left open where the match is weak. The listing skips clone size in some rows; elsewhere it reads once, few, many or a size class.

J	size	D	V	DNA	CDR3
TRBJ2-3	many	TRBD2	TRBV4-1	TGCGCCAGCAGCCCGATGACTAGCGGGGAAGGCACAGATACGCAGTATTTT	CASSPMTSGEGTDTQYF
TRBJ2-1	few	.	TRBV2	TGTGCCAGCAGTGAATTCGAAACGTTAGGGGGAGGGCTTAATGAGCAGTTCTTC	CASSEFETLGGGLNEQFF
TRBJ2-1	few	TRBD2	TRBV7-3	TGTGCCAGCAGCCTCAACCCGGGACTAGCGGCCTACAATGAGCAGTTCTTC	CASSLNPGLAAYNEQFF
TRBJ1-4	many	.	TRBV11-3	TGTGCCAGCAGCTTAATATCGACGGATGAAAAACTGTTTTTT	CASSLISTDEKLFF
TRBJ1-1	many	.	TRBV5-1	TGCGCCAGCAGCTCGAACACTGAAGCTTTCTTT	CASSSNTEAFF
TRBJ1-4	.	.	TRBV5-1	TGCGCCAGCAGAGACTCACCGGGGCAGACTGAAAAACTGTTTTTT	CASRDSPGQTEKLFF
TRBJ2-3	many	TRBD2	TRBV28	TGTGCCAGCAGTCAAACTAGCGGTAGCACAGATACGCAGTATTTT	CASSQTSGSTDTQYF
TRBJ2-1	few	.	TRBV2	TGTGCCAGCAGTGATAGGGTTGCGTGGACGAATGAGCAGTTCTTC	CASSDRVAWTNEQFF
TRBJ2-3	many	TRBD2	TRBV7-2	TGTGCCAGCAGCCCCTGGACTAGCGGTTCAACTAGCACAGATACGCAGTATTTT	CASSPWTSGSTSTDTQYF
TRBJ2-1	few	.	TRBV4-3	TGCGCCAGCAGCCAATACCCCGACAATGAGCAGTTCTTC	CASSQYPDNEQFF
TRBJ2-3	.	TRBD2	TRBV20-1	TGCAGTGCTGCCGGAATTAGCGGGAGGGCCGGAGATACGCAGTATTTT	CSAAGISGRAGDTQYF
TRBJ1-2	.	.	TRBV5-8	TGTGCCAGCAGCTTAATGGCAGGAAGATATAACTATGGCTACACCTTC	CASSLMAGRYNYGYTF
TRBJ2-4	few	.	TRBV4-1	TGCGCCAGCAGCCAGGGGGACTTAAACATTCAGTACTTC	CASSQGDLNIQYF
TRBJ1-1	.	.	TRBV20-1	TGCAGTGTCGCCCTCCCCAGGGGGAACACTGAAGCTTTCTTT	CSVALPRGNTEAFF
TRBJ2-7	many	TRBD1	TRBV12-3/TRBV12-4	TGTGCCAGCAGTTTTGTGGGACAGGGGGCGTTCGAGCAGTACTTC	CASSFVGQGAFEQYF
TRBJ2-7	many	.	TRBV27	TGTGCCACCGCGGTAGACCCAGTGCGCGAGCAGTACTTC	CATAVDPVREQYF
TRBJ2-1	many	.	TRBV7-8	TGTGCCAGCAGCTTCGCAGGGGACTATGAGCAGTTCTTC	CASSFAGDYEQFF
TRBJ2-3	many	.	TRBV11-2	TGTGCCAGCAGCACCATGGGGGGCACAGATACGCAGTATTTT	CASSTMGGTDTQYF
TRBJ2-1	.	TRBD2	TRBV20-1	TGCAGTGCTCTCCCAGCGGGAGTTAGGGGGGAGCAGTTCTTC	CSALPAGVRGEQFF
TRBJ2-7	.	.	TRBV7-2	TGTGCCAGCAGCTTCGACTTTTCCTACGAGCAGTACTTC	CASSFDFSYEQYF
TRBJ2-7	many	.	TRBV3-1	TGTGCCAGCAGCCAAGGTATTAGCGCGACCTACGAGCAGTACTTC	CASSQGISATYEQYF
TRBJ2-3	many	.	TRBV20-1	TGCAGTGCACCGAAACCCATGGAGGGTGGGGATACGCAGTATTTT	CSAPKPMEGGDTQYF
TRBJ2-5	many	.	TRBV20-1	TGCAGTGCCGCCGGGCGCCAAGAGACCCAGTACTTC	CSAAGRQETQYF
TRBJ1-6	many	.	TRBV6-5	TGTGCCAGCAGTTTTGGCAGGGGAAATTCACCCCTCCACTTT	CASSFGRGNSPLHF
TRBJ2-1	.	TRBD2	TRBV11-2	TGTGCCAGCAGCTTCCGACTAGCGGGGGCCTACAATGAGCAGTTCTTC	CASSFRLAGAYNEQFF
TRBJ2-7	many	TRBD1	TRBV7-9	TGTGCCAGCAGCAGGGTACAGGGGGCTGGAAACTACGAGCAGTACTTC	CASSRVQGAGNYEQYF
TRBJ1-1	many	.	TRBV28	TGTGCCAGCAGTAATAGGGTTATGACTGAAGCTTTCTTT	CASSNRVMTEAFF
TRBJ2-1	many	TRBD2	TRBV30	TGTGCCTGGAGTGTACAACTAGCGAATGAGCAGTTCTTC	CAWSVQLANEQFF
TRBJ2-3	many	TRBD2	TRBV12-3/TRBV12-4	TGTGCCAGCAGTTCCACAAGCGGGAGGGAAGATACGCAGTATTTT	CASSSTSGREDTQYF
TRBJ2-3	.	TRBD1	TRBV19	TGTGCCAGTAGTACAGGACAGGTCACAGATACGCAGTATTTT	CASSTGQVTDTQYF
TRBJ2-5	.	TRBD1	TRBV20-1	TGCAGTGCTCCAGCTGGGGGACAGGGCTTGGAGACCCAGTACTTC	CSAPAGGQGLETQYF
TRBJ1-1	few	.	TRBV6-2/TRBV6-3	TGTGCCAGCAGTTACCACGGACTGAACACTGAAGCTTTCTTT	CASSYHGLNTEAFF
TRBJ2-1	few	TRBD2	TRBV7-6	TGTGCCAGCAGCTGGTCCGGGACTAGCGGGAGGACGGATGAGCAGTTCTTC	CASSWSGTSGRTDEQFF
TRBJ2-5	many	TRBD1	TRBV28	TGTGCCAGCAGTTTTTACAGGGGTGAGACCCAGTACTTC	CASSFYRGETQYF
TRBJ2-1	many	TRBD2	TRBV7-9	TGTGCCAGCAGCTTAGTTGGGACTAGCGGGATGAGGAATGAGCAGTTCTTC	CASSLVGTSGMRNEQFF
TRBJ1-5	.	.	TRBV15	TGTGCCACCAGCAGTCTTGGGGGGGCTCTAGGTCAGCCCCAGCATTTT	CATSSLGGALGQPQHF
TRBJ2-3	.	TRBD2	TRBV14	TGTGCCAGCAGCCAAGGCACCCCCCTAGCGGGAGATTTAGATACGCAGTATTTT	CASSQGTPLAGDLDTQYF
TRBJ1-1	many	.	TRBV7-8	TGTGCCAGCAGAACACGGACCATCGGCGCAGGAACTGAAGCTTTCTTT	CASRTRTIGAGTEAFF
TRBJ1-2	few	.	TRBV10-3	TGTGCCATCAGTACAAACAGAGTTACTAACTATGGCTACACCTTC	CAISTNRVTNYGYTF
TRBJ2-7	many	TRBD1	TRBV6-2/TRBV6-3	TGTGCCAGCAGTTACTCAGATCCCGGGACAGGGAGTATGTACGAGCAGTACTTC	CASSYSDPGTGSMYEQYF
TRBJ1-6	few	.	TRBV20-1	TGCAGTGCTAGACAACGGGGGGGGTCCTATAATTCACCCCTCCACTTT	CSARQRGGSYNSPLHF
TRBJ1-1	many	.	TRBV13	TGTGGCACGCGGGATTTAGAAATGAACACTGAAGCTTTCTTT	CGTRDLEMNTEAFF
TRBJ2-3	many	TRBD2	TRBV7-3	TGTGCCAGCAGCAAAAGCGGGAGGGTCCTCTCTAGCACAGATACGCAGTATTTT	CASSKSGRVLSSTDTQYF
TRBJ2-1	few	.	TRBV18	TGTGCCAGCTCACAACAAAAGACAGGCAATGAGCAGTTCTTC	CASSQQKTGNEQFF
TRBJ2-7	.	TRBD2	TRBV5-1	TGCGCCAGCAGCCAGAGTAACAGCGGGAGGGTTTTTCCCGAGCAGTACTTC	CASSQSNSGRVFPEQYF
TRBJ1-4	many	.	TRBV6-1	TGTGCCAGCAGCACGGGTCGTGGGCCCGTAGAAAAACTGTTTTTT	CASSTGRGPVEKLFF
TRBJ2-7	many	.	TRBV18	TGTGCCAGCTCACCAGGGGCCGTCTACGAGCAGTACTTC	CASSPGAVYEQYF
TRBJ2-7	few	TRBD1	TRBV10-3	TGTGCCATCAGCACTACAGGGGACGAGCAGTACTTC	CAISTTGDEQYF
TRBJ2-1	many	.	TRBV3-1	TGTGCCAGCAGCCAAGAGGGGGCGGGGGCCTACAATGAGCAGTTCTTC	CASSQEGAGAYNEQFF
TRBJ1-1	.	.	TRBV29-1	TGCAGCGTTGGAAACAGGGAGAACACTGAAGCTTTCTTT	CSVGNRENTEAFF
TRBJ1-6	.	.	TRBV20-1	TGCAGTGCTAGAGGCAGACAGTATAATTCACCCCTCCACTTT	CSARGRQYNSPLHF